What follows are 11 T cell receptor beta chains derived from one specimen sequenced in a study of OX40 agonist ivuxolimab in advanced cancers. Measured with immunoSEQ multiplex PCR; TCRdb has only the in-frame clones, and not every one. The table shows around 30,000 clones, with 65% to 90% occurring only once. This specimen consisted of CD4+ or CD8+ T cells sorted from blood, obtained in a trial of the OX40 agonist ivuxolimab. The receptor set was obtained from an adult with an advanced solid tumor such as melanoma, head and neck, liver or kidney cancer.

CDR3: CASSLETGNEQFF. For the CDR3, the DNA is TGTGCCAGCAGCTTAGAGACGGGAAATGAGCAGTTCTTC. This chain joins TRBV7-9 and TRBJ2-1, with D perhaps matching TRBD2 (5 bases). CDR1 and CDR2 (germline): SEHNR, FQNEAQ (reference sequence). The V and J ends lost 1 base and 7 bases respectively, with 8 bases between them. The CDR3 has 13 residues.

V and J are TRBV28 and TRBJ1-1, with D tentatively TRBD1 (5 bases). The V end lost 2 bases, the J end lost 2 bases, and 15 bases lay between the germline ends. The CDR3 runs 16 residues. The germline gives CDR1 MDHEN, CDR2 SYDVKM. Here the CDR3 reads CASSLPLEGLNTEAFF. The CDR3 coding sequence is TGTGCCAGCAGTTTACCTCTTGAGGGGCTAAACACTGAAGCTTTCTTT.

This chain joins TRBV6-6 and TRBJ1-1; no definite D call. The germline V gene has CDR1 MNHNY and CDR2 SVGAGI (reference sequence). The CDR3 loop spans 12 amino acids. V lost 11 bases, J lost 1 base, and 11 bases lay in between. CDR3 loop: CAQGPRNTEAFF. Written as DNA, the CDR3 is TGTGCCCAAGGGCCACGGAACACTGAAGCTTTCTTT.

The V call is TRBV6-5, the J call TRBJ1-6; possible D gene TRBD1, 5 bases. The CDR3 consists of 13 residues. Germline V lookup: CDR1 MNHEY, CDR2 SVGAGI. The V end lost 4 bases, the J end lost 6 bases, and 7 bases lay between the germline ends. CDR3 in amino acids: CASSSRGNSPLHF. DNA of the CDR3: TGTGCCAGCAGTTCGAGGGGTAATTCACCCCTCCACTTT.

The V and J genes are TRBV27 and TRBJ1-2; 7 bases line up with TRBD1. V shed 4 bases, J shed 3 bases, and the junction held 8 bases outside the gene matches. Germline V CDR1 and CDR2: MNHEY, SMNVEV (reference sequence). CDR3 length: 15 residues. CDR3 protein: CASSSPRQGYYGYTF. The CDR3 nucleotides read TGTGCCAGCAGTTCACCGCGACAGGGATACTATGGCTACACCTTC.

The chain carries TRBV27 and TRBJ2-1, with 8 bases identical to TRBD1. CDR1 is MNHEY, CDR2 SMNVEV, per germline (reference sequence). V dropped 10 bases and J dropped 2; count of bases not matched to a gene: 10. This CDR3 has 15 residues. The CDR3 protein is CATMDRDRPYNEQFF. In nucleotides, the CDR3 is TGTGCCACCATGGACCGGGACAGGCCCTACAATGAGCAGTTCTTC.

This clone turned up a few times. CDR3 residues: CASSPDRGANQETQYF. CDR3 DNA sequence: TGTGCCAGCAGTCCCGACAGGGGGGCAAACCAAGAGACCCAGTACTTC. The chain couples TRBV25-1 to TRBJ2-5, with 9 nucleotides matching TRBD1. V lost 5 bases and J lost 0; bases outside the gene matches: 7. CDR1 is MGHDK and CDR2 is SYGVNS in the germline V gene. This CDR3 spans 16 amino acids.

The chain carries TRBV27 and TRBJ2-6; D gene uncertain. V lost 8 bases and J lost 0, with 14 bases in between. The CDR3 is made up of 16 amino acids. CDR1 and CDR2 (germline): MNHEY, SMNVEV (reference sequence). DNA for the CDR3: TGTGCCAGCCTAGGCAGTCTGAGCTCTGGGGCCAACGTCCTGACTTTC. This sequence encodes CASLGSLSSGANVLTF.

This clone was counted a single time. The rearrangement links TRBV5-6 to TRBJ2-7; 7 bases align to TRBD2. Trimming removed 2 bases from V and 3 bases from J; junction bases left unmatched: 5. Germline V CDR1 and CDR2: SGHDT, YYEEEE. This CDR3 contains 14 residues. In DNA, the CDR3 is TGTGCCAGCAGCTTCTCGCGGGAGAGCTACGAGCAGTACTTC. Its translation is CASSFSRESYEQYF.

CDR3 DNA: TGTGCCAGCAGTTTTCGGGGGGGCGAGCAGTACTTC. It specifies CASSFRGGEQYF. The rearrangement uses TRBV27 and TRBJ2-7; TRBD2 agrees at 8 bases. Germline-derived CDR1 and CDR2 are MNHEY and SMNVEV (reference sequence). The junction had 1 base not matched to a gene; V was cut back by 3 bases and J by 6 bases. This CDR3 comprises 12 residues.

The V and J genes are TRBV5-6 and TRBJ2-3; D unresolved. The CDR3 contains 14 residues. The V end was cut by 4 bases, the J end by 4 bases, with 13 bases between. CDR1 SGHDT and CDR2 YYEEEE come from the germline V gene. DNA of the CDR3: TGTGCCAGCAGCCCTGGCCCGAGCGCAGATACGCAGTATTTT. Translated: CASSPGPSADTQYF.